This entry features one TCR beta chain sequence. No antigen is known for it. It has no much larger one-base neighbor in the sample; base qualities were not kept. This entry belongs to a study of identical twins (dated by TCRdb to about 2016). About the investigation overall: To test whether fetal clonotypes persist, this study deep-sequenced TCR alpha and beta repertoires from monozygotic twins, from unrelated adults of various ages, and from cord blood. Replicate twin experiments were performed at different times using different library preparation protocols to rule out contamination.

Summary of the overall study and its limitations: Excess twin sharing in beta out-of-frame sequences was weaker because fewer shared sequences lowered the signal-to-noise ratio. Zero-insertion analyses could be partly confounded by invariant T cells such as MAIT and iNKT, though diverse VJ usage argued against such confounding for most clonotypes. Compared with coincidental sharing between unrelated individuals, an excess of low generation-probability sequences was observed among out-of-frame TCR alpha sequences shared between twins. Out-of-frame TCR alpha sharing in monozygotic twins was systematically underestimated by recombination models, whereas sharing between unrelated individuals was in agreement with the recombination models. Abundant cord blood beta clonotypes carried fewer insertions; young adult naive repertoires showed a weaker similar trend, while memory repertoires showed none. Because the same donors could not be followed over many years, the conclusions depended on cross-sectional statistical analysis.

Only healthy Caucasian donors were included. Using Miltenyi CD45RO+ enrichment and human naive T-cell isolation kits, memory (CD45RO+) and naive T cells were isolated from PBMC. Library method: 5' RACE. The instrument given in TCRdb is Illumina HiSeq 2000. A universal primer binding site was added through template switching, and the final cDNA carried a unique molecular identifier so that TCR cDNA molecules could be counted accurately. Specific primers in the conserved constant-segment region were used to synthesize first-strand cDNA for TCR alpha and beta chains. To control for contamination, every cDNA library carried two barcodes: a SMART-Mk sample barcode plus Illumina barcodes. TruSeq adapter sequences and Illumina sample barcodes were added in two successive PCR steps. TCR alpha and beta cDNA libraries were sequenced on the Illumina HiSeq platform with custom primers. Processing in the source paper ran as follows. Raw reads were processed with MiGEC to extract unique molecular identifiers, and MiXCR was used to determine CDR3 positions. Recombination models were inferred per individual with the repgenHMM and IGoR tools using an EM algorithm. Shared clonotype analysis was performed with the tcR package in R, normalizing sharing by the product of cloneset sizes. To study raw recombination without the effects of thymic and clonal selection, out-of-frame nonproductive sequences were analyzed. The public reads were run again by TCRdb, first through fastp at Q25 and then through MiXCR, and only productive beta chains were kept. CDR3 protein sequences are deduplicated, and each keeps its most common genes and DNA. The V and J calls and clone size come from TCRdb's table, not from the authors' own analysis. This sample holds roughly 250,000 distinct CDR3 sequences; around 15% were observed only once. The top ten clonotypes cover about 9% of the sample.

The CDR3 spans 14 residues, from the cysteine through the phenylalanine. This entry keeps only the CDR3 DNA: 42 bases, framed from base 1. CDR1 and CDR2 are drawn from the germline V gene (reference sequence): LGHDT, YNNKEL. Trimming removed 8 bases from V and 7 bases from J; the gene matches leave 10 bases unexplained. The sample was memory (CD45RO+) T cells sorted from blood. According to the study, the label for this sample's cell subset or site signals: CD45RO+ enriched T cells. The sequence is built from TRBV3-1 and TRBJ2-1; TRBD1 matches 8 bases in the middle. This receptor was taken from a woman aged 18-30 years in good health. For the CDR3, the sequence is CASQRQGWVNEQFF. The DNA reads TGTGCCAGCCAACGACAGGGGTGGGTAAATGAGCAGTTCTTC.